The 22 T cell receptor beta chains below come from one sample, sequenced in a study of T cell repertoires in cytomegalovirus infection. These receptors' antigens are unknown. TCRdb reprocessed the reads with MiXCR, giving one entry per CDR3 protein. The sample holds roughly 500,000 distinct CDR3 sequences, roughly a third seen once. Sequencing was performed on cultured PBMCs, taken from culture after CMV antigen stimulation. The receptors were sampled from a human donor in good health (CMV status not recorded). Some clones in this sample may be carry-over from other donors' samples.

This clonotype was counted between two and nine times. This rearrangement joins TRBV6-1 to TRBJ2-5, with D uncertain. Germline V lookup: CDR1 MNHNS, CDR2 SASEGT. This CDR3 contains 15 residues. V was pared by 5 bases and J by 5 bases, with 18 bases between. The CDR3 loop reads CASSSFPDWRETQYF. The CDR3 nucleotides read TGTGCCAGCAGTAGTTTCCCTGACTGGCGGGAGACCCAGTACTTC.

This clonotype was picked up a small number of times. The chain couples TRBV6-5 to TRBJ2-7; D gene unclear. The germline V gene has CDR1 MNHEY and CDR2 SVGAGI. The V end was cut by 6 bases, the J end by 4 bases, with 7 bases between. This CDR3 has 11 residues. The CDR3 is CASSHNYEQYV. The CDR3 bases are TGTGCCAGCAGCCATAATTACGAGCAGTACGTC.

The V and J genes are TRBV9 and TRBJ2-1, with 12 bases aligning to TRBD2. The trim removed 3 bases at V and 2 bases at J, leaving 0 bases unmatched. The germline gives CDR1 SGDLS, CDR2 YYNGEE. This CDR3 comprises 15 residues. The CDR3 region has the DNA TGTGCCAGCAGCGCTAGCGGGAGGGCCTACAATGAGCAGTTCTTC. It is translated as CASSASGRAYNEQFF.

Only one count was recorded for this clonotype. The chain combines TRBV24-1 with TRBJ1-4; D not certain. V lost 12 bases to trimming and J lost 8 bases, with 18 bases between them. Germline lookup yields CDR1 KGHDR and CDR2 SFDVKD. The CDR3 runs to 13 residues. The CDR3 spells CASQQGVSEKLFF. The DNA of the CDR3 is TGTGCCTCTCAACAAGGAGTTTCCGAAAAACTGTTTTTT.

This chain links TRBV7-8 with TRBJ2-7, with 7 bases lining up with TRBD2. This CDR3 has 16 residues. V shed 4 bases, J shed 2 bases, and the junction held 11 bases outside the gene matches. Germline CDR1 reads SGHVS; CDR2 reads FQNEAQ. Here the CDR3 reads CASSYWGGGAPYEQYF. The CDR3 DNA follows: TGTGCCAGCAGCTACTGGGGCGGGGGTGCTCCCTACGAGCAGTACTTC.

This chain joins TRBV5-1 and TRBJ2-7, with 10 bases aligning to TRBD1. The CDR3 is 14 residues long. Trimming at V came to 3 bases and at J to 5 bases, leaving 5 bases not matched to a gene. Germline assignment: CDR1 SGHRS and CDR2 YFSETQ. The CDR3 loop reads CASSSGTGVNEQYF. The CDR3 DNA reads TGCGCCAGCAGCTCCGGGACAGGGGTCAACGAGCAGTACTTC.

The chain combines TRBV12-3 or TRBV12-4 with TRBJ2-3; weak D call: TRBD2 (5 bases). CDR3 size: 15 residues. The V end lost 4 bases, the J end lost 6 bases, and 17 bases lay between the germline ends. In DNA form, the CDR3 reads TGTGCCAGCAGTTGGTGGAGCGGTACGGGGGATACGCAGTATTTT. It codes for CASSWWSGTGDTQYF.

The chain employs TRBV4-3 and TRBJ1-1; a weak D match, TRBD1 (6 bases). Trimming shortened V by 0 bases and J by 0 bases, and 8 bases separated the two germline ends. This CDR3 comprises 15 residues. Germline CDR1 and CDR2: LGHNA and YSLEER. The CDR3 DNA reads as TGCGCCAGCAGCCAAGACGGACAGATGAACACTGAAGCTTTCTTT. The encoded protein is CASSQDGQMNTEAFF.

The J gene is TRBJ2-7, the V gene TRBV7-2; D remains ambiguous. V lost 1 base and J lost 4, with 11 bases in between. The CDR3 is 14 residues long. Germline CDR1 is SGHTA and CDR2 is FQGNSA. In DNA form, the CDR3 reads TGTGCCAGCAGCTTAGAACCCACCGGATACGAGCAGTACTTC. As protein: CASSLEPTGYEQYF.

V usage is TRBV11-2 and J usage is TRBJ2-5; 7 nucleotides agree with TRBD1. V gave up 1 base and J gave up 5 bases; unmatched junction bases: 7. In germline, CDR1 is SGHAT, CDR2 FQNNGV. The CDR3 contains 15 residues. The CDR3 loop is CASSLVEQGPETQYF. The CDR3 coding sequence is TGTGCCAGCAGCTTAGTAGAACAGGGGCCGGAGACCCAGTACTTC.

The V call is TRBV10-2, the J call TRBJ2-5; a possible D gene is TRBD2 (6 bases). CDR3 size: 13 residues. Trimming cost V 4 bases and J 3 bases, with 9 bases left between them. Germline loops: CDR1 WSHSY, CDR2 SAAADI. The CDR3 region has the DNA TGCGCCAGCAGTGTTATAGCGGAAGAGACCCAGTACTTC. This gives the protein CASSVIAEETQYF.

This clonotype was counted a few times. This chain joins TRBV28 and TRBJ1-1, with a tentative D call TRBD1 (5 bases). Germline V gene lookup returns CDR1 MDHEN and CDR2 SYDVKM. The CDR3 covers 17 residues. With 0 bases removed from V and 0 bases from J, the gap between germline ends came to 14 bases. The CDR3 here is CASSLWGEGSMNTEAFF. Here the CDR3 DNA reads TGTGCCAGCAGTTTATGGGGGGAAGGGAGCATGAACACTGAAGCTTTCTTT. Looking up the rest from reference TRBV28 and TRBJ1-1 gives the full variable domain: DVKVTQSSRYLVKRTGEKVFLECVQDMDHENMFWYRQDPGLGLRLIYFSYDVKMKEKGDIPEGYSVSREKKERFSLILESASTNQTSMYLCASSLWGEGSMNTEAFFGQGTRLTVV.

This clonotype turned up a few times. The chain links TRBV12-3 or TRBV12-4 to TRBJ1-2; no firm D call. The CDR3 spans 12 residues. The V gene lost 1 base and the J gene lost 4 bases, with 4 bases spanning the gap. CDR3 residues: CASSLGAYGYTF. CDR3 DNA: TGTGCCAGCAGTTTAGGGGCCTATGGCTACACCTTC.

A few counts support this clonotype. The chain recombines TRBV19 with TRBJ2-7; D gene uncertain. CDR3 length: 13 residues. V was trimmed by 5 bases and J by 3 bases, leaving 11 bases between them. Per the germline V gene, CDR1 is LNHDA and CDR2 is SQIVND (reference sequence). The CDR3 DNA reads TGTGCCAGTAGTTCGTCTCCTGGCTACGAGCAGTACGTC. Residues: CASSSSPGYEQYV.

The rearrangement links TRBV24-1 to TRBJ2-1; D remains unclear. The CDR3 covers 16 residues. CDR1 and CDR2 from the germline V gene are KGHDR and SFDVKD. The V gene lost 5 bases and the J gene lost 4 bases, with 17 bases spanning the gap. The CDR3 nucleotides are TGTGCCACCAGTGGGACCGGGCCTCGACCATACAATGAGCAGTTCTTC. Protein: CATSGTGPRPYNEQFF.

In this sample, this clonotype turned up a few times. The chain combines TRBV7-9 with TRBJ1-2; tentatively, D is TRBD1 (6 bases). Trimming took off 2 bases at V and 6 bases at J, with 13 bases between the two ends. This CDR3 has 14 residues. Per germline, CDR1 SEHNR and CDR2 FQNEAQ (reference sequence). CDR3 nucleotide sequence: TGTGCCAGCAGCTTAATAGGGACAAAGGATGGCTACACCTTC. It translates to CASSLIGTKDGYTF.

This sequence joins TRBV9 and TRBJ1-3, with a weak D call TRBD1 (5 bases). This CDR3 comprises 17 residues. Trimming removed 0 bases from V and 2 bases from J, with 15 bases in between. CDR1 is SGDLS and CDR2 is YYNGEE in the germline V gene. The CDR3 coding sequence is TGTGCCAGCAGCGTAGCTGGGGGGAACGCGCCTGGAAACACCATATATTTT. Its translation: CASSVAGGNAPGNTIYF.

CDR3 sequence (DNA): TGTGCCAGCAGCCCCAAGGCCCTAGCGGGAGCAGGAGATACGCAGTATTTT. It specifies CASSPKALAGAGDTQYF. The V and J genes are TRBV5-4 and TRBJ2-3; 10 bases fit TRBD2. V lost 4 bases to trimming and J lost 5 bases; unmatched junction nucleotides: 13. The CDR3 totals 17 residues. CDR1 SGHNT and CDR2 YYREEE come from the germline V gene (reference sequence). The full variable domain, its missing parts supplied by reference TRBV5-4 and TRBJ2-3, is ETGVTQSPTHLIKTRGQQVTLRCSSQSGHNTVSWYQQALGQGPQFIFQYYREEENGRGNFPPRFSGLQFPNYSSELNVNALELDDSALYLCASSPKALAGAGDTQYFGPGTRLTVL.

In this sample, this clonotype turned up a few times. The rearrangement links TRBV7-9 to TRBJ2-5; the match to TRBD2 covers 7 bases. This CDR3 contains 15 residues. V lost 1 base and J lost 1; bases outside the gene matches: 3. Germline lookup yields CDR1 SEHNR and CDR2 FQNEAQ (reference sequence). In DNA, the CDR3 is TGTGCCAGCAGCTTAGGGGGGAGGGTCCAAGAGACCCAGTACTTC. Protein: CASSLGGRVQETQYF.

There are a few counts of this clonotype. The CDR3 DNA reads TGTGCCAGCAGCTTAGAGGACGGGGTCTACGAGCAGTACTTC. Protein: CASSLEDGVYEQYF. The chain recombines TRBV7-2 with TRBJ2-7, with D maybe TRBD2 (5 bases). Germline V gene data show CDR1 as SGHTA and CDR2 as FQGNSA. The germline V and J ends were trimmed by 1 base and 3 bases, with 10 bases remaining between them. The CDR3 runs 14 residues.

This clonotype showed up just a few times. V gene TRBV6-2 or TRBV6-3 combines with J gene TRBJ1-5, with D possibly being TRBD1 (6 bases). Looked up from germline, CDR1 is MNHEY and CDR2 is SVGEGT. V was trimmed by 3 bases and J by 1 base, leaving 7 bases between them. The CDR3 extends over 14 amino acids. The CDR3 protein is CASSYGTSNQPQHF. CDR3 sequence (DNA): TGTGCCAGCAGTTATGGGACAAGCAATCAGCCCCAGCATTTT.

The chain employs TRBV10-1 and TRBJ1-3; D remains ambiguous. The germline V and J ends were trimmed by 3 bases and 0 bases, with 6 bases remaining between them. CDR1 WNHNN and CDR2 SYGVQD come from the germline V gene (reference sequence). The CDR3 covers 14 residues. The DNA of the CDR3 is TGCGCCAGCAGTGAAGCGGCCTCTGGAAACACCATATATTTT. Amino acids: CASSEAASGNTIYF.